The entry below describes one TCR beta chain. Its antigen is unknown. Bulk PBMC genomic DNA spanned ten immunoSEQ deep plates. Measured with immunoSEQ multiplex PCR; TCRdb has only the in-frame clones, and not every one. The top ten hold 12% of the sample, which has under 600,000 clones, around 76% seen once. The sample comes from a study of shared clonotypes between healthy human individuals. Looking at the study overall: The cohort had a couple of women and a few men, ages 18 to 49. The study's findings and limits: The represented genetic and exposure-history diversity was limited by the small number of donors.

The trim removed 5 bases at V and 5 bases at J, leaving 9 bases unmatched. CDR3 length: 15 amino acids. Germline V gives CDR1 SGHAT, CDR2 FQNNGV. This clonotype was obtained from a woman in her forties in good health. Some clones in this sample may be carry-over from other donors' samples. This sequence joins TRBV11-2 and TRBJ2-3; 8 bases map to TRBD2. Sequenced material: PBMCs. This chain's CDR3 is CASSVSGMGVDTQYF. CDR3 bases: TGTGCCAGCAGCGTTAGCGGGATGGGGGTAGATACGCAGTATTTT.